The subject of this entry is one T cell receptor (beta chain). Its antigen is currently unknown. At one end the junction does not follow the germline gene, possibly because of a read error. The data stem from a study of cytomegalovirus exposure and HLA in healthy donors. General study results and limits: From TCR beta sequences, most subjects' HLA-A and HLA-B alleles were reportedly predicted accurately. Among the CMV-associated chains, three were confirmed in vitro as specific for CMV antigens.

This CDR3 comprises 16 residues. In germline, CDR1 is MDHEN, CDR2 SYDVKM. PCR involved 60 Vbeta and 13 Jbeta primers. Sequencing used immunoSEQ multiplex PCR; TCRdb keeps in-frame clones, though not all of them. The sample shows 150,000 to 200,000 clones, roughly 80% of them seen only once. Material for sequencing was PBMCs. The rearrangement links TRBV28 to TRBJ2-7, with 8 bases identical to TRBD2. This clonotype originated in a man aged 18 to 30 in good health and CMV-seropositive. CDR3 nucleotide sequence: TGTGCCAGCAGTTTACTGGGACGGACTAGCTCCTACGGGCAGTACTTC. It codes for CASSLLGRTSSYGQYF.